This TCR beta chain was recorded in a study of blood T cell repertoires in COVID-19. In the authors' workflow: Reference gene primer amplification in the assay estimated nucleated cell counts. Data came from immunoSEQ multiplex PCR; TCRdb stores just in-frame clones and leaves some out. That table supplies the V and J calls and clone size; D and trimming were determined from the DNA. The data show about 64,000 clones, with around 86% seen just once and under 4% held by the top ten. The sequence derives from a man aged 50-60 years with active COVID-19. Sequenced material: peripheral blood.

The DNA of the CDR3 is TGTGCCAGCTCAGCGACAGGGGACTATGGCTACACCTTC. It translates to CASSATGDYGYTF. The rearrangement joins TRBV18 to TRBJ1-2; 8 nucleotides align to TRBD1. Germline assignment: CDR1 KGHSH and CDR2 LQKENI. The CDR3 sequence is 13 residues long. J was trimmed by 3 bases and V by 5 bases; bases with no gene match: 2. The variable domain in full, with the rest retrieved from reference TRBV18 and TRBJ1-2, is NAGVMQNPRHLVRRRGQEARLRCSPMKGHSHVYWYRQLPEEGLKFMVYLQKENIIDESGMPKERFSAEFPKEGPSILRIQQVVRGDSAAYFCASSATGDYGYTFGSGTRLTVV.